This T cell receptor (beta chain) comes out of a study of blood T cell repertoires in COVID-19. Study at large: The samples span acute and convalescent COVID-19 from the United States, Italy and Spain. T cells, B-cell-depleted T cells, or PBMCs supplied cDNA or gDNA.

It was during active infection that Seattle patients were enrolled and then longitudinally followed. V gave up 1 base and J gave up 3 bases, with 16 bases separating them. Per the germline V gene, CDR1 is MGHRA and CDR2 is YSYEKL. The CDR3 has 16 residues. Per the original methods: Nucleated cell number was recorded as an estimate derived from reference gene primer amplification. Profiling relied on immunoSEQ multiplex PCR, and the TCRdb table lists in-frame clones only, not all of them. V and J calls plus clone size are reproduced from that table; the DNA served to infer D and trimming. The repertoire holds approximately 260,000 clones, over 70% seen once, with 9.5% to 13% in the top ten.

The rearrangement uses TRBV4-1 and TRBJ2-7, with D possibly matching TRBD2 (5 bases). The sequence derives from a woman in her 70s with COVID-19, enrolled during active disease. The specimen sequenced was peripheral blood. The CDR3 reads CASSQGVSADHYEQYF. In DNA, the CDR3 is TGCGCCAGCAGCCAAGGGGTGTCAGCGGACCACTACGAGCAGTACTTC.